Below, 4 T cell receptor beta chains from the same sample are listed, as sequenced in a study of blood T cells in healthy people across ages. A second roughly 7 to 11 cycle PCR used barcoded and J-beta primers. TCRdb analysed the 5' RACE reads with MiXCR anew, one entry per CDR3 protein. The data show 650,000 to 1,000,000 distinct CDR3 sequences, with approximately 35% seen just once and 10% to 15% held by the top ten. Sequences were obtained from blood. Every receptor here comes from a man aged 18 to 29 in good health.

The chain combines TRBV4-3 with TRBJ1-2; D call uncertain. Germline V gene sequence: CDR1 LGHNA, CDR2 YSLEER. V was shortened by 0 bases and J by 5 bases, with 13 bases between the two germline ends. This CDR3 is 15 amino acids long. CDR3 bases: TGCGCCAGCAGCCAAGATGGAATTGACACGTATGGCTACACCTTC. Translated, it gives CASSQDGIDTYGYTF.

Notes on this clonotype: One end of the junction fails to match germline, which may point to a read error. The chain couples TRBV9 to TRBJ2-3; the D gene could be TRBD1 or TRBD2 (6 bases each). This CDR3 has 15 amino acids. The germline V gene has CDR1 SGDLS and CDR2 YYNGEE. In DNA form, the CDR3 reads TGTGTCAGCAGCGTAGAACTAGCAGGGGAGAATACGCAGTATTTT. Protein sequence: CVSSVELAGENTQYF.

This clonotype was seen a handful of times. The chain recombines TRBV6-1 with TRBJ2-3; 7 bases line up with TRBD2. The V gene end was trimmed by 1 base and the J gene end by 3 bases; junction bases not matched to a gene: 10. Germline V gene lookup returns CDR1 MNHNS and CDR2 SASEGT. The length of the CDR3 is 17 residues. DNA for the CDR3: TGTGCCAGCAGTGAAGAAAAAGGTGTCGGGGGGACAGATACGCAGTATTTT. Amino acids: CASSEEKGVGGTDTQYF.

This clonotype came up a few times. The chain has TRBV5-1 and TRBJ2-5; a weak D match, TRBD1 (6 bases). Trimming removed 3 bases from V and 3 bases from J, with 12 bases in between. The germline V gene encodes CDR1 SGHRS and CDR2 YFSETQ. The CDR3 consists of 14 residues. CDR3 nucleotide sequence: TGCGCCAGCAGCTGGGGACAAACAGAAGAGACCCAGTACTTC. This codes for CASSWGQTEETQYF.